The rows below give T cell receptor beta chains drawn from one sample of a study of shared clonotypes between healthy human individuals. The protocol was immunoSEQ multiplex PCR, while the TCRdb copy is restricted to in-frame clones and leaves out a portion. The repertoire holds about 2.4 million clones, with around nine tenths as singletons. Source material: naive CD4+ T cells sorted from blood. The receptor set was obtained from a man aged 18 to 29 in good health. CDR3s include the opening cysteine and the closing phenylalanine or tryptophan. The order of the fields is CDR3 DNA, CDR3 protein, D gene, clone size, V gene, J gene. The D gene is left open where the match is weak. Only part of the rows carry a size: once, few, many, or a class if the clone is expanded.

cdr3_nt: TGTGCCAGCTCACCTACAGGGGTCGTTGGTTCACCCCTCCACTTT; cdr3_aa: CASSPTGVVGSPLHF; d_call: TRBD1; clone_size: few; v_call: TRBV18; j_call: TRBJ1-6
cdr3_nt: TGTGCCAGCGGCCGGGAGGGGCCGGCTGAAGCTTTCTTT; cdr3_aa: CASGREGPAEAFF; d_call: NA; clone_size: NA; v_call: TRBV5-4; j_call: TRBJ1-1
cdr3_nt: TGTGCCAGCAGTTCGCACCAGGGTAGTGGGGGCTACACCTTC; cdr3_aa: CASSSHQGSGGYTF; d_call: NA; clone_size: NA; v_call: TRBV28; j_call: TRBJ1-2
cdr3_nt: TGTGCCAGCAGCTTAGGGCTACGACCCTACGAGCAGTACTTC; cdr3_aa: CASSLGLRPYEQYF; d_call: NA; clone_size: NA; v_call: TRBV7-2; j_call: TRBJ2-7
cdr3_nt: TGTGCCAGCAGCTTAGTCCGGGGGTTTGGCTATGGCTACACCTTC; cdr3_aa: CASSLVRGFGYGYTF; d_call: NA; clone_size: NA; v_call: TRBV11-2; j_call: TRBJ1-2
cdr3_nt: TGTGCCAGCAGTTTAACTCGACTAGCGGCATACGAGCAGTACTTC; cdr3_aa: CASSLTRLAAYEQYF; d_call: TRBD2; clone_size: NA; v_call: TRBV6-5; j_call: TRBJ2-7
cdr3_nt: TGTGCCAGCAGTGCAGCGGGGTTTTCCTACAATGAGCAGTTCTTC; cdr3_aa: CASSAAGFSYNEQFF; d_call: TRBD2; clone_size: once; v_call: TRBV6-1; j_call: TRBJ2-1
cdr3_nt: TGTGCCAGCAGCTTAGATTACCTACTTGAAGCTTTCTTT; cdr3_aa: CASSLDYLLEAFF; d_call: NA; clone_size: NA; v_call: TRBV7-2; j_call: TRBJ1-1
cdr3_nt: TGTGCCAGTAGTATGGGGGCCTACCGTTTTACCTACGAGCAGTACTTC; cdr3_aa: CASSMGAYRFTYEQYF; d_call: NA; clone_size: NA; v_call: TRBV19; j_call: TRBJ2-7
cdr3_nt: TGTGCCAGCAGCTTAACGGGCGGGGGAAACACCGGGGAGCTGTTTTTT; cdr3_aa: CASSLTGGGNTGELFF; d_call: TRBD2; clone_size: NA; v_call: TRBV7-3; j_call: TRBJ2-2